The 24 T cell receptor beta chains below all came from one sample that was sequenced in a study of PD-1 blockade in mismatch repair-deficient tumors. Repertoires were generated with immunoSEQ multiplex PCR, while TCRdb's copy carries only in-frame clones and drops some. The sample shows 60,000 to 65,000 clones, around 89% of them seen only once. This specimen was peripheral blood, taken 52 weeks after starting pembrolizumab. These receptors were collected from an adult with mismatch repair-deficient cancer.

The V gene is TRBV6-1, the J gene TRBJ2-1; tentative D call: TRBD1 (6 bases). The V end was cut by 6 bases, the J end by 2 bases, with 14 bases between. CDR1 is MNHNS and CDR2 is SASEGT in the germline V gene. This CDR3 comprises 15 residues. CDR3 sequence reads: CASSQPWTAYNEQFF. The CDR3 region has the DNA TGTGCCAGCAGCCAACCCTGGACAGCCTACAATGAGCAGTTCTTC.

The chain carries TRBV7-2 and TRBJ2-7, with 8 bases aligning to TRBD2. This CDR3 contains 14 residues. J was trimmed by 3 bases and V by 7 bases; bases with no gene match: 8. Germline lookup yields CDR1 SGHTA and CDR2 FQGNSA. The CDR3 loop is CASTSTSGNYEQYF. DNA of the CDR3: TGTGCCAGCACCTCTACTAGCGGCAACTACGAGCAGTACTTC.

V usage is TRBV11-3 and J usage is TRBJ1-1; 7 nucleotides agree with TRBD1. The junction had 9 bases not matched to a gene; V was cut back by 5 bases and J by 0 bases. Germline V gene lookup returns CDR1 SGHNT and CDR2 YENEEA. The CDR3 length is 16 residues. The CDR3 is CASSTRQGSMNTEAFF. CDR3 coding DNA: TGTGCCAGCAGCACCCGACAGGGATCAATGAACACTGAAGCTTTCTTT.

This rearrangement joins TRBV21-1 to TRBJ2-1; no check of the table's D call, TRBD2, against the DNA was made. TRBV21-1 counts as a pseudogene. This CDR3 region has 19 residues. CDR3 amino acids: CASSKARFRGKRERHEQFF. In nucleotides, the CDR3 is TGTGCCAGCAGCAAGGCTCGATTCCGGGGGAAGCGGGAGCGACATGAGCAGTTCTTC.

The sample holds a few counts of this clone. V and J are TRBV6-5 and TRBJ1-2, with D possibly being TRBD1 (5 bases). The CDR3 totals 13 residues. Trimming shortened V by 2 bases and J by 3 bases, and 7 bases separated the two germline ends. Germline V CDR1 and CDR2: MNHEY, SVGAGI. In DNA, the CDR3 is TGTGCCAGCAGTTACGGCAGGGACTATGGCTACACCTTC. Protein sequence: CASSYGRDYGYTF.

J is TRBJ2-1 and V is TRBV7-9, with 8 bases identical to TRBD2. J gave up 5 bases and V 1 base, and 7 bases lay outside the gene matches. Germline CDR1 reads SEHNR; CDR2 reads FQNEAQ (reference sequence). This CDR3 region has 16 residues. CDR3 nucleotide sequence: TGTGCCAGCAGCTTAGGTAATAGCGGGGTGGACAATGAGCAGTTCTTC. Its translation is CASSLGNSGVDNEQFF. Filled out from reference TRBV7-9 and TRBJ2-1, the complete variable domain reads DTGVSQNPRHKITKRGQNVTFRCDPISEHNRLYWYRQTLGQGPEFLTYFQNEAQLEKSRLLSDRFSAERPKGSFSTLEIQRTEQGDSAMYLCASSLGNSGVDNEQFFGPGTRLTVL.

The V call is TRBV9, the J call TRBJ2-3; 9 bases line up with TRBD1. The germline CDR1 and CDR2 sequences are SGDLS and YYNGEE. There are 18 residues in the CDR3. V lost 3 bases to trimming and J lost 1 base; unmatched junction nucleotides: 12. The CDR3 loop reads CASSARGGTGSRTDTQYF. CDR3 in DNA: TGTGCCAGCAGCGCCCGTGGTGGGACAGGGTCTCGCACAGATACGCAGTATTTT.

The chain is built from TRBV6-1 and TRBJ1-5; weak D call: TRBD1 (5 bases). The ends were cut back, 6 bases at V and 0 bases at J, with 9 bases in the middle. The CDR3 loop spans 14 amino acids. From germline, CDR1 is MNHNS and CDR2 SASEGT. This chain's CDR3 is CASRVQVSNQPQHF. Here the CDR3 DNA reads TGTGCCAGCAGGGTACAGGTTAGCAATCAGCCCCAGCATTTT.

In this sample, this clone turned up a few times. The chain carries TRBV19 and TRBJ1-2; D unclear. The germline CDR1 and CDR2 sequences are LNHDA and SQIVND (reference sequence). V was pared by 3 bases and J by 7 bases, with 6 bases between. The CDR3 loop spans 11 amino acids. The DNA for the CDR3 is TGTGCCAGTAGTATGGGCCCTGGCTACACCTTC. As protein: CASSMGPGYTF. Based on the CDR3 plus reference TRBV19 and TRBJ1-2, the full variable domain is DGGITQSPKYLFRKEGQNVTLSCEQNLNHDAMYWYRQDPGQGLRLIYYSQIVNDFQKGDIAEGYSVSREKKESFPLTVTSAQKNPTAFYLCASSMGPGYTFGSGTRLTVV.

CDR3 sequence reads: CASSSPGQGNYEQYF. The CDR3 bases are TGTGCCAGCAGTTCCCCGGGACAGGGAAACTACGAGCAGTACTTC. The chain carries TRBV27 and TRBJ2-7, with 9 bases matching TRBD1. The CDR3 is 15 amino acids. Germline CDR1 is MNHEY and CDR2 is SMNVEV (reference sequence). Unmatched junction bases numbered 7, after V lost 4 bases and J lost 3 bases.

DNA for the CDR3: TGTGCCAGCAGCTTGGGCGTAGGTACAGATACGCAGTATTTT. This codes for CASSLGVGTDTQYF. V gene TRBV5-8 combines with J gene TRBJ2-3; D remains unclear. Per germline, CDR1 SGHTS and CDR2 YDEGEE. The CDR3 is made up of 14 amino acids. The V gene lost 0 bases and the J gene lost 3 bases, with 8 bases spanning the gap.

In its sample, this clone was seen once. This sequence joins TRBV4-3 and TRBJ2-2, with a possible D match to TRBD1 (5 bases). Trimming pared 1 base from V and 6 bases from J, leaving 12 bases between. Germline-derived CDR1 and CDR2 are LGHNA and YSLEER. This CDR3 contains 15 residues. The CDR3 DNA reads as TGCGCCAGCAGCCAAGGATCAGGGTTGGCCGGGGAGCTGTTTTTT. The encoded protein is CASSQGSGLAGELFF.

The chain couples TRBV29-1 to TRBJ2-7; D is unclear. V was shortened by 5 bases and J by 3 bases, with 17 bases between the two germline ends. The CDR3 contains 14 residues. Germline V lookup: CDR1 SQVTM, CDR2 ANQGSEA. The DNA for the CDR3 is TGCAGCGTTAAGGTTCCGGAAATCTTCTACGAGCAGTACTTC. This gives the protein CSVKVPEIFYEQYF.

The chain is built from TRBV5-1 and TRBJ2-1, with a tentative D call TRBD1 (6 bases). Per the germline V gene, CDR1 is SGHRS and CDR2 is YFSETQ. V gave up 0 bases and J gave up 8 bases, with 15 bases separating them. The CDR3 runs to 15 residues. CDR3 bases: TGCGCCAGCAGCTTGGCTATGGGGGCGAGGGATGAGCAGTTCTTC. Translated: CASSLAMGARDEQFF.

This clone was recorded once. The genes are TRBV29-1 and TRBJ2-5; possibly TRBD2 for D (6 bases). V dropped 1 base and J dropped 4 bases, with 7 bases sitting between them. The CDR3 totals 12 residues. Germline lookup yields CDR1 SQVTM and CDR2 ANQGSEA. CDR3 loop: CSVEGGGETQYF. CDR3 sequence (DNA): TGCAGCGTTGAAGGGGGAGGAGAGACCCAGTACTTC.

This chain uses TRBV21-1 with TRBJ2-1; the table's D call TRBD2 went unverified against the DNA. TRBV21-1 is recorded as a pseudogene. The CDR3 runs to 16 residues. The CDR3 reads CASSSRRAGRLDEQFF. The CDR3 DNA follows: TGTGCCAGCAGCTCCCGCCGAGCGGGACGGCTGGATGAGCAGTTCTTC.

This clone was detected once. The chain combines TRBV28 with TRBJ2-2, with D possibly being TRBD1 or TRBD2 (5 bases each). The CDR3 loop spans 12 amino acids. Germline V gives CDR1 MDHEN, CDR2 SYDVKM. V was clipped by 6 bases and J by 6 bases, with 8 bases between them. The CDR3 bases are TGTGCCAGCAGCCTGGGGGCCGGGGAGCTGTTTTTT. The encoded protein is CASSLGAGELFF. Full variable domain (outside the CDR3, taken from reference TRBV28 and TRBJ2-2): DVKVTQSSRYLVKRTGEKVFLECVQDMDHENMFWYRQDPGLGLRLIYFSYDVKMKEKGDIPEGYSVSREKKERFSLILESASTNQTSMYLCASSLGAGELFFGEGSRLTVL.

This chain connects TRBV5-1 to TRBJ2-7; tentatively, D is TRBD1 (5 bases). The germline V gene encodes CDR1 SGHRS and CDR2 YFSETQ. Trimming removed 4 bases from V and 4 bases from J, with 21 bases in between. The CDR3 is made up of 16 amino acids. The CDR3 protein is CASSLGLSTGPYEQYF. The CDR3 DNA reads TGCGCCAGCAGCCTGGGGTTGAGTACAGGACCTTACGAGCAGTACTTC. The complete variable domain, with remaining parts taken from reference TRBV5-1 and TRBJ2-7, reads KAGVTQTPRYLIKTRGQQVTLSCSPISGHRSVSWYQQTPGQGLQFLFEYFSETQRNKGNFPGRFSGRQFSNSRSEMNVSTLELGDSALYLCASSLGLSTGPYEQYFGPGTRLTVT.

The chain links TRBV29-1 to TRBJ2-3; tentatively, D is TRBD2 (6 bases). Germline CDR1 reads SQVTM; CDR2 reads ANQGSEA. V lost 7 bases and J 0 bases, leaving 14 bases between the germline ends. The CDR3 runs to 14 residues. The CDR3 nucleotides are TGCAGCGCCAGAATAGGGACTAGCACAGATACGCAGTATTTT. It encodes CSARIGTSTDTQYF.

This rearrangement joins TRBV30 to TRBJ2-2, with TRBD1 as a possible D gene (6 bases). Trimming removed 0 bases from V and 11 bases from J, with 13 bases in between. The CDR3 has 13 residues. CDR1 and CDR2 from the germline V gene are GTSNPN and SVGIG (reference sequence). The CDR3 reads CAWSVRTAKELFF. CDR3 in DNA: TGTGCCTGGAGTGTACGGACAGCCAAAGAGCTGTTTTTT.

The rearrangement uses TRBV5-1 and TRBJ2-7; D is perhaps TRBD1 (6 bases). The CDR3 runs to 14 residues. V was cut by 5 bases and J by 2 bases, with 14 bases left in between. From germline, CDR1 is SGHRS and CDR2 YFSETQ. The CDR3 sequence: CASRDTGSPYEQYF. CDR3 sequence (DNA): TGCGCCAGCAGGGATACAGGGTCCCCCTACGAGCAGTACTTC. Supplemented by reference TRBV5-1 and TRBJ2-7, the full variable domain reads KAGVTQTPRYLIKTRGQQVTLSCSPISGHRSVSWYQQTPGQGLQFLFEYFSETQRNKGNFPGRFSGRQFSNSRSEMNVSTLELGDSALYLCASRDTGSPYEQYFGPGTRLTVT.

The rearrangement joins TRBV4-1 to TRBJ2-7; D is ambiguous. Germline lookup yields CDR1 MGHRA and CDR2 YSYEKL. The germline V and J ends were trimmed by 0 bases and 4 bases, with 13 bases remaining between them. The CDR3 extends over 15 amino acids. The CDR3 loop reads CASSQEIPSSYEQYF. As DNA, the CDR3 is TGCGCCAGCAGCCAAGAGATCCCATCATCTTACGAGCAGTACTTC.

This clone appeared a single time. The CDR3 spells CASSQKSQGDREQYF. The CDR3 DNA follows: TGTGCCAGCAGCCAAAAGTCACAGGGGGATCGCGAGCAGTACTTC. V and J are TRBV14 and TRBJ2-7; 8 positions agree with TRBD1. The CDR3 is made up of 15 amino acids. Losses at the gene ends were 2 bases for V and 6 bases for J; bases not matched to a gene: 9. Germline CDR1 and CDR2: SGHDN and FVKESK.

The rearrangement uses TRBV7-9 and TRBJ2-1, with 9 bases lining up with TRBD1. Germline lookup yields CDR1 SEHNR and CDR2 FQNEAQ (reference sequence). J lost 4 bases, V lost 5 bases, and 12 bases had no gene match. CDR3 length: 17 amino acids. Here the CDR3 reads CASSPTTGGLVYNEQFF. CDR3 nucleotides: TGTGCCAGCAGCCCTACTACAGGGGGCCTTGTGTACAATGAGCAGTTCTTC. The variable domain in full, with the rest retrieved from reference TRBV7-9 and TRBJ2-1, is DTGVSQNPRHKITKRGQNVTFRCDPISEHNRLYWYRQTLGQGPEFLTYFQNEAQLEKSRLLSDRFSAERPKGSFSTLEIQRTEQGDSAMYLCASSPTTGGLVYNEQFFGPGTRLTVL.